This T cell receptor beta chain was captured by sequencing in a study of immune evolution from preneoplasia to lung adenocarcinoma. Study in general: HLA loss of heterozygosity: roughly 6.4% AIS, about 15% MIA, about 31% ADC, none AAH.

Sequencing used immunoSEQ multiplex PCR; TCRdb keeps in-frame clones, though not all of them. The sample lists some 4,000 clones, roughly 85% occurring once. Notes on this clone: The antigen is not known.

Premalignant or tumor cells were enriched by macro-dissection after pathologic assessment. The CDR3 loop spans 16 amino acids. CDR1 SEHNR and CDR2 FQNEAQ come from the germline V gene (reference sequence). The J segment lost 7 bases and the V segment lost 0 bases, leaving 9 bases of the junction unmatched. General study results and limits: KRAS-mutant nodules had the highest T cell clonality.

Material for sequencing was FFPE minimally invasive lung adenocarcinoma tissue. This clonotype originated in a donor older than 65 with lung adenocarcinoma. The rearrangement uses TRBV7-9 and TRBJ2-7, with TRBD1 matching over 10 bases. The CDR3 protein is CASSLASGTGAGEQYF. CDR3 nucleotides: TGTGCCAGCAGCTTAGCGTCCGGGACAGGGGCGGGAGAGCAGTACTTC.